Shown below are 32 T cell receptor beta chains from a single sample sequenced in a study of blood T cells in healthy people across ages. Sample-barcoded 5' priming and a J-beta primer mix drove a second PCR of roughly 7 to 11 cycles. TCRdb reanalysed the 5' RACE reads using MiXCR and keeps one entry per CDR3 protein. This sample carries about a million distinct CDR3 sequences, about 48% of them seen once, and the ten largest clones take 13%. The source material was blood. The source is a man aged 25 to 40 in good health.

This clonotype has more than one count but fewer than ten. The chain joins TRBV11-2 to TRBJ2-1; TRBD1 might be the D (5 bases). Trimming cost V 5 bases and J 9 bases, with 14 bases left between them. CDR1 is SGHAT and CDR2 is FQNNGV in the germline V gene. The CDR3 sequence is 13 residues long. DNA of the CDR3: TGTGCCAGCAGCGTGACAGAAACCGGTGAGCAGTTCTTC. Translated: CASSVTETGEQFF. Full variable domain (outside the CDR3, taken from reference TRBV11-2 and TRBJ2-1): EAGVAQSPRYKIIEKRQSVAFWCNPISGHATLYWYQQILGQGPKLLIQFQNNGVVDDSQLPKDRFSAERLKGVDSTLKIQPAKLEDSAVYLCASSVTETGEQFFGPGTRLTVL.

The chain links TRBV25-1 to TRBJ2-1; D possibly corresponds to TRBD2 (6 bases). The CDR3 runs to 16 residues. Trimming took off 1 base at V and 2 bases at J, with 12 bases between the two ends. Germline CDR1 is MGHDK and CDR2 is SYGVNS. The chain's CDR3 is CASSEWRGGTYNEQFF. CDR3 in DNA: TGTGCCAGCAGTGAATGGCGGGGAGGCACCTACAATGAGCAGTTCTTC. Full variable domain (missing parts from reference TRBV25-1 and TRBJ2-1): EADIYQTPRYLVIGTGKKITLECSQTMGHDKMYWYQQDPGMELHLIHYSYGVNSTEKGDLSSESTVSRIRTEHFPLTLESARPSHTSQYLCASSEWRGGTYNEQFFGPGTRLTVL.

This clonotype has more than one count but fewer than ten. The V call is TRBV7-3, the J call TRBJ2-1; D assignment may be TRBD1 or TRBD2 (5 bases each). This CDR3 is 16 amino acids long. Germline lookup yields CDR1 SGHTA and CDR2 FQGTGA. Trimming removed 2 bases at V and 0 bases at J, with 11 bases between. CDR3 sequence: CASSLSGPSSYNEQFF. In DNA form, the CDR3 reads TGTGCCAGCAGCTTATCGGGGCCGAGCTCCTACAATGAGCAGTTCTTC.

The chain joins TRBV28 to TRBJ2-7; 8 positions agree with TRBD1. The junction had 9 bases not matched to a gene; V was cut back by 2 bases and J by 3 bases. This CDR3 region has 16 residues. Per germline, CDR1 MDHEN and CDR2 SYDVKM. This CDR3 reads CASSLTQTGVRYEQYF. In nucleotides, the CDR3 is TGTGCCAGCAGTTTAACCCAGACAGGGGTCCGCTACGAGCAGTACTTC.

This clonotype was detected only a few times. The chain uses TRBV12-3 or TRBV12-4 and TRBJ2-5, with 9 bases identical to TRBD1. The trim removed 5 bases at V and 5 bases at J, leaving 18 bases unmatched. The CDR3 covers 18 residues. The CDR3 DNA sequence: TGTGCCAGCAGTCCGCTACTACGGACAGGGGTTCAGTGGGAGACCCAGTACTTC. This sequence encodes CASSPLLRTGVQWETQYF.

This clonotype showed up many times. V usage is TRBV6-6 and J usage is TRBJ2-3, with TRBD2 as a possible D gene (6 bases). The CDR3 loop spans 11 amino acids. Trimming removed 8 bases at V and 6 bases at J, with 9 bases between. Germline values: CDR1 MNHNY, CDR2 SVGAGI (reference sequence). The CDR3 spells CASEGRDTQYF. CDR3 nucleotide sequence: TGTGCCAGCGAGGGGAGGGATACGCAGTATTTT.

This clonotype was recorded a few times. V usage is TRBV11-2 and J usage is TRBJ1-1, with D uncertain. Trimming stripped 5 bases from V and 11 bases from J, with 12 bases between. The CDR3 is 11 residues long. CDR1 and CDR2 (germline): SGHAT, FQNNGV. CDR3 loop: CASSPAKGAFF. CDR3 sequence (DNA): TGTGCCAGCAGCCCCGCTAAAGGCGCTTTCTTT. The full variable domain, its missing parts supplied by reference TRBV11-2 and TRBJ1-1, is EAGVAQSPRYKIIEKRQSVAFWCNPISGHATLYWYQQILGQGPKLLIQFQNNGVVDDSQLPKDRFSAERLKGVDSTLKIQPAKLEDSAVYLCASSPAKGAFFGQGTRLTVV.

This clonotype was seen a handful of times. The chain recombines TRBV7-9 with TRBJ2-3, with 7 bases aligning to TRBD1. V was pared by 8 bases and J by 4 bases, with 9 bases of the junction left unmatched. The CDR3 is made up of 14 amino acids. Looked up from germline, CDR1 is SEHNR and CDR2 is FQNEAQ (reference sequence). In DNA, the CDR3 is TGTGCCAGCCGAGACGACAGGGTCCCAGATACGCAGTATTTT. It codes for CASRDDRVPDTQYF.

This clonotype has just a few counts. The chain recombines TRBV10-3 with TRBJ2-3; tentatively, D is TRBD1 or TRBD2 (7 bases each). V was trimmed by 8 bases and J by 5 bases, leaving 17 bases between them. There are 14 residues in the CDR3. Germline CDR1 ENHRY, CDR2 SYGVKD. The CDR3 reads CAIAGGGPVDTQYF. CDR3 in DNA: TGTGCCATCGCAGGGGGGGGGCCTGTAGATACGCAGTATTTT.

This sequence joins TRBV5-1 and TRBJ2-3; the match to TRBD2 covers 7 bases. Germline CDR1 SGHRS, CDR2 YFSETQ. There are 15 residues in the CDR3. V lost 7 bases to trimming and J lost 4 bases; unmatched junction nucleotides: 12. In DNA, the CDR3 is TGCGCCAGCCGACGGGGGGACGGGGTCGCAGATACGCAGTATTTT. It yields the protein CASRRGDGVADTQYF.

The chain employs TRBV6-6 and TRBJ1-1, with D perhaps TRBD1 (5 bases). The germline V gene has CDR1 MNHNY and CDR2 SVGAGI (reference sequence). The V end lost 0 bases, the J end lost 10 bases, and 12 bases lay between the germline ends. This CDR3 has 13 amino acids. DNA of the CDR3: TGTGCCAGCAGTTACTCGGCAGGGAGGGCAGCTTTCTTT. Its translation: CASSYSAGRAAFF.

Turning to this clonotype: This may come from a read error, since a much larger clone is one base off. CDR3 sequence: CACSLSQLPYEQYF. DNA of the CDR3: TGTGCCTGCAGCCTCAGCCAGCTTCCGTACGAGCAGTACTTC. The rearrangement joins TRBV11-1 to TRBJ2-7; D gene unclear. CDR3 size: 14 residues. CDR1 SGHAT and CDR2 FQDESV come from the germline V gene (reference sequence).

This clonotype was seen only a few times. This rearrangement joins TRBV10-3 to TRBJ1-2; D ambiguous. The CDR3 sequence is 13 residues long. The V end lost 3 bases, the J end lost 0 bases, and 5 bases lay between the germline ends. The V gene's germline CDR1 is ENHRY and CDR2 SYGVKD. Here the CDR3 reads CAISEQTNYGYTF. The CDR3 nucleotides read TGTGCCATCAGTGAACAGACTAACTATGGCTACACCTTC.

In its sample, this clonotype was seen a few times. J is TRBJ1-2 and V is TRBV7-2; D is undetermined. Germline V gives CDR1 SGHTA, CDR2 FQGNSA. This CDR3 comprises 15 residues. Deletions cut 1 base from V and 1 base from J, with 10 bases between. The CDR3 loop is CASSLGQQSNYGYTF. In nucleotides, the CDR3 is TGTGCCAGCAGCTTAGGGCAGCAAAGTAACTATGGCTACACCTTC.

The chain carries TRBV28 and TRBJ2-5; no definite D call. The tail of the sequence fits TRBJ2-7 better, so the J call may be wrong. The germline V gene has CDR1 MDHEN and CDR2 SYDVKM. The length of the CDR3 is 12 residues. The CDR3, as DNA: TGTGCCAGCAGTTTTTCCGTTTACGAGCAGTACTTC. Its translation is CASSFSVYEQYF.

This clonotype showed up many times. This chain connects TRBV6-6 to TRBJ2-5; 11 bases are a match to TRBD1. Germline V gene sequence: CDR1 MNHNY, CDR2 SVGAGI (reference sequence). The CDR3 length is 13 residues. Trimming cost V 10 bases and J 4 bases; bases outside gene matches: 5. The chain's CDR3 is CATGTGGIETQYF. DNA of the CDR3: TGTGCCACCGGGACAGGGGGAATAGAGACCCAGTACTTC.

The chain has TRBV12-3 or TRBV12-4 and TRBJ2-2; D ambiguous. This CDR3 has 13 amino acids. V was cut by 9 bases and J by 2 bases, with 10 bases left in between. The CDR3 spells CASGWGNTGELFF. CDR3 bases: TGTGCCAGTGGGTGGGGTAACACCGGGGAGCTGTTTTTT.

There are a few counts of this clonotype. J is TRBJ2-4 and V is TRBV20-1; 12 bases align to TRBD2. Germline CDR1 reads DFQATT; CDR2 reads SNEGSKA (reference sequence). There are 17 residues in the CDR3. J lost 0 bases, V lost 3 bases, and 6 bases had no gene match. CDR3 loop: CSASASGGAVAKNIQYF. CDR3 DNA sequence: TGCAGTGCTAGCGCTAGCGGGGGGGCGGTAGCCAAAAACATTCAGTACTTC.

This clonotype has just a few counts. This chain joins TRBV5-1 and TRBJ2-5; 8 nucleotides align to TRBD2. This CDR3 has 16 residues. Germline trimming cut 2 bases from V and 1 base from J; bases unmatched to any gene: 7. The germline V gene encodes CDR1 SGHRS and CDR2 YFSETQ. CDR3 sequence reads: CASSFGVAGFQETQYF. CDR3 nucleotides: TGCGCCAGCAGCTTTGGAGTAGCGGGGTTCCAAGAGACCCAGTACTTC.

This clonotype was seen a handful of times. This chain joins TRBV7-2 and TRBJ2-7; TRBD1 might be the D (6 bases). The CDR3 runs 16 residues. Trimming cost V 2 bases and J 4 bases, with 18 bases left between them. The germline CDR1 and CDR2 sequences are SGHTA and FQGNSA. CDR3 protein: CASSLQGQPLGYEQYF. CDR3 nucleotides: TGTGCCAGCAGCTTACAAGGACAGCCGTTGGGGTACGAGCAGTACTTC. Complete variable domain (other parts from reference TRBV7-2 and TRBJ2-7): GAGVSQSPSNKVTEKGKDVELRCDPISGHTALYWYRQSLGQGLEFLIYFQGNSAPDKSGLPSDRFSAERTGGSVSTLTIQRTQQEDSAVYLCASSLQGQPLGYEQYFGPGTRLTVT.

The rearrangement joins TRBV4-1 to TRBJ2-1, with 10 nucleotides matching TRBD1. This CDR3 is 16 amino acids long. J was trimmed by 5 bases and V by 0 bases; bases with no gene match: 4. Germline V gene sequence: CDR1 MGHRA, CDR2 YSYEKL. CDR3 in amino acids: CASSQDGQGGHNEQFF. The CDR3 nucleotides read TGCGCCAGCAGCCAAGACGGACAGGGGGGCCACAATGAGCAGTTCTTC.

V and J are TRBV7-6 and TRBJ2-4; D gene ambiguous. The DNA matches TRBJ2-7 better at its end, which makes the J call doubtful. The CDR3 consists of 14 residues. Germline CDR1 SGHVS, CDR2 FNYEAQ. Here the CDR3 reads CASSLSMQSYEQYF. The CDR3 DNA reads as TGTGCCAGCAGCTTAAGTATGCAGTCGTACGAGCAGTACTTC.

This clonotype was counted only a few times. The chain is built from TRBV9 and TRBJ2-3, with D possibly TRBD2 on 7 matching bases. V gave up 1 base and J gave up 1 base, with 13 bases separating them. This CDR3 has 16 amino acids. Germline lookup yields CDR1 SGDLS and CDR2 YYNGEE. CDR3 loop: CASSVRIGGGTDTQYF. The DNA of the CDR3 is TGTGCCAGCAGCGTAAGAATAGGGGGGGGCACAGATACGCAGTATTTT.

This clonotype was detected only once. The chain uses TRBV6-1 and TRBJ2-1; D might be TRBD1 (5 bases). Germline V gene data show CDR1 as MNHNS and CDR2 as SASEGT. The CDR3 runs to 13 residues. V was shortened by 7 bases and J by 5 bases, with 12 bases between the two germline ends. The CDR3 DNA sequence: TGTGCCAGCATCATCCAGGGCCACAATGAGCAGTTCTTC. Translated: CASIIQGHNEQFF.

The sample holds a few counts of this clonotype. V is TRBV15 and J is TRBJ2-3; 10 bases are shared with TRBD2. Germline CDR1 is LNHNV and CDR2 is YYDKDF (reference sequence). This CDR3 region has 18 residues. Germline trimming cut 2 bases from V and 3 bases from J; bases unmatched to any gene: 11. CDR3 nucleotide sequence: TGTGCCACCAGCAGAACCCTTCAAGCGGGGGGGCGAACAGATACGCAGTATTTT. This translates into CATSRTLQAGGRTDTQYF.

This clonotype was observed a few times. V and J are TRBV9 and TRBJ2-3, with TRBD2 as a possible D gene (6 bases). The CDR3 is made up of 15 amino acids. Germline CDR1 and CDR2: SGDLS and YYNGEE. V was clipped by 5 bases and J by 2 bases, with 15 bases between them. CDR3 bases: TGTGCCAGCAGAGCTCCGGGAGAGCCCACAGATACGCAGTATTTT. Protein: CASRAPGEPTDTQYF. Variable domain in full (rest from reference TRBV9 and TRBJ2-3): DSGVTQTPKHLITATGQRVTLRCSPRSGDLSVYWYQQSLDQGLQFLIQYYNGEERAKGNILERFSAQQFPDLHSELNLSSLELGDSALYFCASRAPGEPTDTQYFGPGTRLTVL.

This chain joins TRBV25-1 and TRBJ2-3, with a tentative D call TRBD1 (5 bases). The germline V gene encodes CDR1 MGHDK and CDR2 SYGVNS. This CDR3 is 14 amino acids long. The ends were cut back, 5 bases at V and 6 bases at J, with 15 bases in the middle. The CDR3 nucleotides are TGTGCCAGCAGTTTGTGGGGCGACTTGGATACGCAGTATTTT. It encodes CASSLWGDLDTQYF.

This clonotype was seen a few times. The rearrangement joins TRBV10-3 to TRBJ2-2; the D gene is possibly TRBD2 (5 bases). The V and J ends lost 1 base and 3 bases respectively, with 9 bases between them. CDR1 is ENHRY, CDR2 SYGVKD, per germline. The CDR3 is 15 amino acids. The CDR3 here is CAISELSADTGELFF. The CDR3 bases are TGTGCCATCAGTGAGTTGTCAGCGGACACCGGGGAGCTGTTTTTT.

V gene TRBV2 combines with J gene TRBJ2-7, with D unresolved. CDR1 SNHLY and CDR2 FYNNEI come from the germline V gene. Trimming removed 8 bases at V and 0 bases at J, with 11 bases between. The CDR3 loop spans 13 amino acids. The DNA of the CDR3 is TGTGCCAGCGTCCGTCTTAGCTCCTACGAGCAGTACTTC. Translated: CASVRLSSYEQYF. The full variable domain, completed using reference TRBV2 and TRBJ2-7, is EPEVTQTPSHQVTQMGQEVILRCVPISNHLYFYWYRQILGQKVEFLVSFYNNEISEKSEIFDDQFSVERPDGSNFTLKIRSTKLEDSAMYFCASVRLSSYEQYFGPGTRLTVT.

The chain joins TRBV21-1 to TRBJ2-4. TRBV21-1 is tagged as a pseudogene. The CDR3 loop spans 16 amino acids. The CDR3: CASSKGVSLAKNIQYF. CDR3 coding DNA: TGTGCCAGCAGCAAAGGCGTCAGTCTAGCCAAAAACATTCAGTACTTC.

This clonotype was seen more than once but under ten times. This rearrangement joins TRBV7-2 to TRBJ1-6, with a weak D call TRBD1 (5 bases). CDR1 and CDR2 from the germline V gene are SGHTA and FQGNSA. This CDR3 contains 16 residues. V lost 1 base, J lost 4 bases, and 11 bases lay in between. CDR3 in amino acids: CASSLEGGVYNSPLHF. The CDR3 DNA reads as TGTGCCAGCAGCTTAGAGGGAGGGGTGTATAATTCACCCCTCCACTTT.

The V call is TRBV6-1, the J call TRBJ1-4; a possible D gene is TRBD1 (5 bases). This CDR3 is built from 15 residues. V was trimmed by 1 base and J by 5 bases, leaving 11 bases between them. From germline, CDR1 is MNHNS and CDR2 SASEGT. The CDR3 DNA is TGTGCCAGCAGTGAAGGCGGGACGGTCAATGAAAAACTGTTTTTT. Translating it yields CASSEGGTVNEKLFF.